The 13 T cell receptor beta chains presented below share a single source sample, sequenced in a study of CD8 T cells in Susac syndrome. The RNA, about 0.45 to 1 ug, was put through reverse transcription using random hexamers. TCRdb itself ran the immunoSEQ multiplex PCR reads through MiXCR, one entry per CDR3 protein. The data contain about 76,000 distinct CDR3 sequences, roughly 90% of them singletons. The specimen was CD8+ T cells from PBMCs. Receptors originate from a human donor with multiple sclerosis.

The chain combines TRBV18 with TRBJ2-3; 7 bases are a match to TRBD2. This CDR3 has 15 amino acids. Germline lookup yields CDR1 KGHSH and CDR2 LQKENI. V lost 3 bases, J lost 2 bases, and 5 bases stayed unmatched. This CDR3 reads CASSPLAEDTDTQYF. The CDR3 DNA sequence: TGTGCCAGCTCACCGCTAGCGGAGGACACAGATACGCAGTATTTT.

The chain carries TRBV28 and TRBJ1-1; D not resolved. The CDR3 sequence is 11 residues long. The ends were cut back, 4 bases at V and 3 bases at J, with 3 bases in the middle. Germline V lookup: CDR1 MDHEN, CDR2 SYDVKM. CDR3: CASSYYTEAFF. CDR3 DNA: TGTGCCAGCAGTTATTACACTGAAGCTTTCTTT.

The rearrangement uses TRBV3-1 and TRBJ2-1; D is undetermined. Germline V gene data show CDR1 as LGHDT and CDR2 as YNNKEL (reference sequence). There are 15 residues in the CDR3. Trimming took off 2 bases at V and 1 base at J, with 9 bases between the two ends. CDR3 residues: CASSQWFESYNEQFF. CDR3 coding DNA: TGTGCCAGCAGCCAATGGTTCGAGTCCTACAATGAGCAGTTCTTC.

V gene TRBV4-2 combines with J gene TRBJ2-5; D is uncertain. CDR3 length equals 14 residues. Trimming pared 0 bases from V and 5 bases from J, leaving 10 bases between. The germline V gene has CDR1 LGHNA and CDR2 YNFKEQ. Here the CDR3 DNA reads TGTGCCAGCAGCCAAGAACTTTCCCATGAGACCCAGTACTTC. This encodes CASSQELSHETQYF.

The rearrangement links TRBV3-1 to TRBJ1-1, with 9 bases fitting TRBD1. Germline-derived CDR1 and CDR2 are LGHDT and YNNKEL (reference sequence). This CDR3 spans 14 amino acids. V gave up 5 bases and J gave up 1 base; unmatched junction bases: 2. The CDR3 coding sequence is TGTGCCAGCAGCGCGGGACAGGGGAACACTGAAGCTTTCTTT. Amino acids: CASSAGQGNTEAFF.

V is TRBV15 and J is TRBJ1-2; 7 bases are a match to TRBD1. J lost 5 bases, V lost 3 bases, and 9 bases had no gene match. Germline CDR1 reads LNHNV; CDR2 reads YYDKDF (reference sequence). The CDR3 spans 15 residues. CDR3 sequence reads: CATSRGQNTLYGYTF. As DNA, the CDR3 is TGTGCCACCAGCAGGGGACAGAACACCCTTTATGGCTACACCTTC.

The chain has TRBV19 and TRBJ2-5, with no clear D. Germline V gene data show CDR1 as LNHDA and CDR2 as SQIVND (reference sequence). With 1 base removed from V and 4 bases from J, the gap between germline ends came to 4 bases. CDR3 length: 12 residues. The CDR3: CASSIGVETQYF. The CDR3 bases are TGTGCCAGTAGTATAGGGGTAGAGACCCAGTACTTC.

The chain is built from TRBV5-1 and TRBJ2-3; 14 positions match TRBD2. This CDR3 spans 15 amino acids. Unmatched junction bases numbered 9, after V lost 2 bases and J lost 13 bases. Germline CDR1 reads SGHRS; CDR2 reads YFSETQ. The CDR3 loop is CASSLGLAGGPPEYF. The DNA for the CDR3 is TGCGCCAGCAGCTTAGGACTAGCGGGGGGCCCGCCGGAGTATTTT.

A single count supports this clonotype. This sequence joins TRBV9 and TRBJ1-2; D unclear. The CDR3 loop spans 12 amino acids. Germline loops: CDR1 SGDLS, CDR2 YYNGEE. Trimming removed 0 bases from V and 4 bases from J, with 4 bases in between. This CDR3 is CASSVGGYGYTF. The CDR3 DNA follows: TGTGCCAGCAGCGTAGGAGGCTATGGCTACACCTTC.

The chain is built from TRBV4-1 and TRBJ2-1; possible D gene TRBD2, 6 bases. With 0 bases removed from V and 10 bases from J, the gap between germline ends came to 13 bases. Germline values: CDR1 MGHRA, CDR2 YSYEKL. There are 14 residues in the CDR3. The CDR3 region has the DNA TGCGCCAGCAGCCAAGATCATCCCCGGGAGGAGCAGTTCTTC. Its translation: CASSQDHPREEQFF.

The chain is built from TRBV20-1 and TRBJ1-6; no definite D call. V lost 0 bases and J 7 bases, leaving 10 bases between the germline ends. Germline V gene lookup returns CDR1 DFQATT and CDR2 SNEGSKA (reference sequence). The CDR3 covers 14 residues. The DNA of the CDR3 is TGCAGTGCTAGAGATGGCGTCAAAAATTCACCCCTCCACTTT. Translation gives CSARDGVKNSPLHF.

This chain connects TRBV2 to TRBJ2-4; 14 bases are shared with TRBD2. Looked up from germline, CDR1 is SNHLY and CDR2 is FYNNEI. V trimming: 2 bases; J trimming: 5 bases; junction bases outside the gene matches: 2. The CDR3 covers 16 residues. DNA for the CDR3: TGTGCCAGCAGTGAAACGGGACTAGCGGGAGAAAACATTCAGTACTTC. Translated: CASSETGLAGENIQYF.

This clonotype was seen once. J is TRBJ2-7 and V is TRBV13, with unresolved D. Germline V gene sequence: CDR1 PRHDT, CDR2 FYEKMQ (reference sequence). Trimming took 0 bases from V and 2 from J, leaving 5 bases between them. This CDR3 spans 13 amino acids. CDR3 region: CASSLGFTYEQYF. The DNA of the CDR3 is TGTGCCAGCAGCTTAGGGTTTACCTACGAGCAGTACTTC.